This paragraph reports one T cell receptor (beta chain). This entry belongs to a study of T cells in tumors after PD-1 blockade. Overall study context: Some patients also took daily vismodegib 150 mg during anti-PD-1 treatment.

Trimming left V 0 bases short and J 0 bases short, with 3 bases between. The V gene's germline CDR1 is SGDLS and CDR2 YYNGEE. The CDR3 runs 13 residues. Clones were read by immunoSEQ multiplex PCR, and TCRdb kept only the in-frame ones, dropping some. The table lists around 51,000 clones, roughly 80% of them singletons. The sample was PBMCs, taken before anti-PD-1 treatment. The chain carries TRBV9 and TRBJ1-1; the D is unclear. This receptor was obtained from a human donor with basal cell carcinoma. The chain's CDR3 is CASSVALNTEAFF. As DNA, the CDR3 is TGTGCCAGCAGCGTAGCCTTGAACACTGAAGCTTTCTTT.